This TCR beta chain was captured by sequencing in a study of cytomegalovirus exposure and HLA in healthy donors. Study context: The study placed less than 90% of its approximately 360 genotyped donors in the Caucasian-associated ancestry cluster.

Each donor's status was that of a healthy bone marrow donor. With respect to this clone: What it binds is unknown.

Whole-study results and caveats: In a later analysis, across HLA loci, associated TCR counts were highest for DRB1, lowest for HLA-C.

Germline V gives CDR1 MNHEY, CDR2 SMNVEV (reference sequence). Trimming stripped 5 bases from V and 0 bases from J, with 13 bases between. This CDR3 comprises 15 residues. The PCR made use of 60 Vbeta and 13 Jbeta primers. Sequencing used immunoSEQ multiplex PCR; TCRdb keeps in-frame clones, though not all of them. The sample lists about 110,000 clones; around three quarters were seen once. This sequence originates from a man between 45 and 60 years old in good health and CMV-seropositive. The sample was PBMCs. This sequence joins TRBV27 and TRBJ1-2; D remains unclear. In DNA form, the CDR3 reads TGTGCCAGCAGTCCTCGGCTCACAGCTAACTATGGCTACACCTTC. Translation: CASSPRLTANYGYTF.